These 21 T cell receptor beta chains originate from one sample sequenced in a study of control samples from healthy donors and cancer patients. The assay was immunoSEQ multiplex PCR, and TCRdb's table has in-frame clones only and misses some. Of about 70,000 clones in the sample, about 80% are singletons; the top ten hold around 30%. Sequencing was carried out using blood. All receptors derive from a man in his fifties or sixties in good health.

In nucleotides, the CDR3 is TGTGCCAGCAGCCCCACTGACTATGGCTACACCTTC. Its translation is CASSPTDYGYTF. The gene calls are TRBV12-3 or TRBV12-4 and TRBJ1-2; D is ambiguous. V lost 6 bases, J lost 3 bases, and 8 bases lay in between. The CDR3 length is 12 residues.

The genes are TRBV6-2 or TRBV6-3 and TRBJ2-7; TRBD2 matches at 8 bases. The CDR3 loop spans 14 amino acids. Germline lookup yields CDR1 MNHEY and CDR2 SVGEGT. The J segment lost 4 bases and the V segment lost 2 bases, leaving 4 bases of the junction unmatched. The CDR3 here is CASSYAGGWYEQYF. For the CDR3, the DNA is TGTGCCAGCAGTTACGCGGGAGGATGGTACGAGCAGTACTTC.

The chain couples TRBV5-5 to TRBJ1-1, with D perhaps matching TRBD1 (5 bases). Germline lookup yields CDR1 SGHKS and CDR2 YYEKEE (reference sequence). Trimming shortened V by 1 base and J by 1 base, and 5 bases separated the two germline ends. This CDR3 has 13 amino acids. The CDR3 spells CASSLTGNTEAFF. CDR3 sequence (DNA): TGTGCCAGCAGCTTGACAGGGAACACTGAAGCTTTCTTT. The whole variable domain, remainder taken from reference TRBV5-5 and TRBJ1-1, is DAGVTQSPTHLIKTRGQQVTLRCSPISGHKSVSWYQQVLGQGPQFIFQYYEKEERGRGNFPDRFSARQFPNYSSELNVNALLLGDSALYLCASSLTGNTEAFFGQGTRLTVV.

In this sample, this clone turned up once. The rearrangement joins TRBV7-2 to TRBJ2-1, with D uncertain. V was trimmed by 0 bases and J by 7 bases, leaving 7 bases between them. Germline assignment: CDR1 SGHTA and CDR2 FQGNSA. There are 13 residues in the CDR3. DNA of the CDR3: TGTGCCAGCAGCTTAGCAGGTCAAAATGAGCAGTTCTTC. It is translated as CASSLAGQNEQFF.

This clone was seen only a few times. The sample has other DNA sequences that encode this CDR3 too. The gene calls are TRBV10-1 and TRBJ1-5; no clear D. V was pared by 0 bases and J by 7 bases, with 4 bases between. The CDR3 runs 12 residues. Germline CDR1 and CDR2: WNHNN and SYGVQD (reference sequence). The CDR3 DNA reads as TGCGCCAGCAGTGAGTCGGGGCAGCCCCAGCATTTT. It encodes CASSESGQPQHF.

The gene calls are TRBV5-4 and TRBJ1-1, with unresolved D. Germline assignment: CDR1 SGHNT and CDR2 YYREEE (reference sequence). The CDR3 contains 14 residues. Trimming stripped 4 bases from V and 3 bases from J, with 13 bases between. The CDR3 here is CASSAPIADTEAFF. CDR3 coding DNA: TGTGCCAGCAGCGCCCCAATAGCGGACACTGAAGCTTTCTTT.

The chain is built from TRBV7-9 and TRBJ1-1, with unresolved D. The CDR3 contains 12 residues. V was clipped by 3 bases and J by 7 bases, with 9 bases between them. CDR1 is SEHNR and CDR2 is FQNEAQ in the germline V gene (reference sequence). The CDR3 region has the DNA TGTGCCAGCAGCTTCACCATCGGTGAAGCTTTCTTT. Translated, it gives CASSFTIGEAFF.

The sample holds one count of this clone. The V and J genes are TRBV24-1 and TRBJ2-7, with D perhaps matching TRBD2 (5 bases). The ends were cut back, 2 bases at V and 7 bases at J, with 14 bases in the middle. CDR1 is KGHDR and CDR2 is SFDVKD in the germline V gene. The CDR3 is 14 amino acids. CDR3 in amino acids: CATSDSDGSGEQYF. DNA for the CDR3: TGTGCCACCAGTGATTCGGACGGTTCGGGGGAGCAGTACTTC.

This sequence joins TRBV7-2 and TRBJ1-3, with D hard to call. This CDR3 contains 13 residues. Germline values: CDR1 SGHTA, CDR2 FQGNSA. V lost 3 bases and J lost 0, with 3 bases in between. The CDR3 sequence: CASSLISGNTIYF. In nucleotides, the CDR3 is TGTGCCAGCAGCTTGATCTCTGGAAACACCATATATTTT.

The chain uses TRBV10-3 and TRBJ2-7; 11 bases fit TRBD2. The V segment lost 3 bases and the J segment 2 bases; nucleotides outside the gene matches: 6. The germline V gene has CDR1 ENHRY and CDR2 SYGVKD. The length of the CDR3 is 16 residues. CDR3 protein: CAISDQTSGTPYEQYF. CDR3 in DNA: TGTGCCATCAGTGACCAGACTAGCGGGACCCCCTACGAGCAGTACTTC.

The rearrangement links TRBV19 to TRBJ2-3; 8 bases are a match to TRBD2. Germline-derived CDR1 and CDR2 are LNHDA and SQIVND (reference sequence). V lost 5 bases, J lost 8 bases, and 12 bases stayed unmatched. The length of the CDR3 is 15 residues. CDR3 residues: CASSLVAGRGGTQYF. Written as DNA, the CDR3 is TGTGCCAGTAGTCTCGTAGCGGGGAGAGGGGGTACGCAGTATTTT.

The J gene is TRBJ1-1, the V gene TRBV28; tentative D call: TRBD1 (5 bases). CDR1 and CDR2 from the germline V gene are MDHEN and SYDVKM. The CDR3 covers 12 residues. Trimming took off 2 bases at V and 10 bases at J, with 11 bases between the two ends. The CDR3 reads CASSLEGAVAFF. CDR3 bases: TGTGCCAGCAGTTTAGAAGGGGCCGTAGCTTTCTTT.

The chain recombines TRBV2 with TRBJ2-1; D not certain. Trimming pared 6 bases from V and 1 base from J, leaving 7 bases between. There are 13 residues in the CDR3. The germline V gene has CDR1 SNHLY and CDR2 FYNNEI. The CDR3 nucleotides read TGTGCCAGCAGAGTGCTTTCCTACAATGAGCAGTTCTTC. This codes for CASRVLSYNEQFF.

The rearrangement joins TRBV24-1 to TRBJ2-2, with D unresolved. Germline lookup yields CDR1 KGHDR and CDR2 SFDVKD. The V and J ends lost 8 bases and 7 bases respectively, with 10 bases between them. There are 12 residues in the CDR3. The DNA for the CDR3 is TGTGCCACCAAAGATTTGGGCGGGGAGCTGTTTTTT. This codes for CATKDLGGELFF.

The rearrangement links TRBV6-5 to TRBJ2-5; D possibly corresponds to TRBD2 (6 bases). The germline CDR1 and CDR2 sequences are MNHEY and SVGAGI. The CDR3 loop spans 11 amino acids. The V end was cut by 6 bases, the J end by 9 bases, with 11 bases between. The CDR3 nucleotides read TGTGCCAGCAGAGCCCCGGGGGCCCAGTACTTC. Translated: CASRAPGAQYF.

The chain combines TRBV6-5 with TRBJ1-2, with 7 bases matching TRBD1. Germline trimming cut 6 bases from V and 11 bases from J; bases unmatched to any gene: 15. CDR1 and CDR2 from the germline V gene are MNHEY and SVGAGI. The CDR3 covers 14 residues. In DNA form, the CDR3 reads TGTGCCAGCAGCCTGGAGGGGGCTCTCATGGCTTACACCTTC. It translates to CASSLEGALMAYTF.

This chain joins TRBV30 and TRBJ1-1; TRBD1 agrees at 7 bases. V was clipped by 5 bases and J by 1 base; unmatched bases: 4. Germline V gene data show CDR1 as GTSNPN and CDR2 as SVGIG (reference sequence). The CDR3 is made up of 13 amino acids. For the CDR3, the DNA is TGTGCCTGGGACAGGGTACGGAACACTGAAGCTTTCTTT. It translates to CAWDRVRNTEAFF.

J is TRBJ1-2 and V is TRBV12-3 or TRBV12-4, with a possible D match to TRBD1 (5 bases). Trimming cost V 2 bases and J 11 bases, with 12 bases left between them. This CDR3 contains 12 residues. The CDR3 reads CASSLTGGLYTF. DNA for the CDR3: TGTGCCAGCAGTTTAACAGGCGGCCTGTACACCTTC.

This CDR3 is CASSPDRAVEQFF. Here the CDR3 DNA reads TGTGCCAGCTCACCCGACAGGGCCGTTGAGCAGTTCTTC. The J gene is TRBJ2-1, the V gene TRBV18; 7 bases align to TRBD1. Germline assignment: CDR1 KGHSH and CDR2 LQKENI. Trimming cost V 3 bases and J 9 bases; bases outside gene matches: 5. The CDR3 runs to 13 residues.

The CDR3, as DNA: TGTGCCAGCGATTGGGGGCCGGGGCGGGGAGAGACCCAGTACTTC. Its translation is CASDWGPGRGETQYF. This chain joins TRBV5-4 and TRBJ2-5; either TRBD1 or TRBD2 may fit D (6 bases each). V lost 7 bases to trimming and J lost 4 bases, with 20 bases between them. Germline V gives CDR1 SGHNT, CDR2 YYREEE (reference sequence). CDR3 length: 15 amino acids.

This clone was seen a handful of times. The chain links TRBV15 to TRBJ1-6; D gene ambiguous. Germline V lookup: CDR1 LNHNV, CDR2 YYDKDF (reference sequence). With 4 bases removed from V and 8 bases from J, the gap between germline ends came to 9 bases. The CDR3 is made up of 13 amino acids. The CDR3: CATSTQTDSPLHF. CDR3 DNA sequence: TGTGCCACCAGCACCCAGACGGATTCACCCCTCCACTTT.